The sequence of this T cell receptor (beta chain) was determined in a study of patients and donors after allogeneic stem cell transplantation. TCRdb passed the RT-PCR reads through MiXCR, listing each CDR3 protein once. Of over 350,000 distinct CDR3 sequences listed, approximately 16% are singletons. Germline values: CDR1 ENHRY, CDR2 SYGVKD. V lost 2 bases and J 3 bases, leaving 13 bases between the germline ends. The length of the CDR3 is 15 residues. The sequence derives from a human donor who was either an allogeneic HSCT recipient or a stem cell or donor lymphocyte infusion donor (not recorded which). It is not recorded whose cells these are; they may come from a transplant donor. Sample: blood, either unsorted or a sorted T cell fraction (not recorded which). V is TRBV10-3 and J is TRBJ1-1; D may be TRBD1 (6 bases). CDR3 DNA sequence: TGTGCCATCAGTGAGCGAGTACAGGGTGACACTGAAGCTTTCTTT. It translates to CAISERVQGDTEAFF.